Listed below are T cell receptor beta chains from one sample, sequenced in a study of technical replicates of blood from a handful of donors. The protocol was immunoSEQ multiplex PCR, while the TCRdb copy is restricted to in-frame clones and leaves out a portion. The sample includes approximately 81,000 clones, approximately 80% of them seen just once. The specimen sequenced was PBMCs. Receptors were obtained from a human donor in good health. Some clones in this sample may be carry-over from other donors' samples. CDR3s include the opening cysteine and the closing phenylalanine or tryptophan. The order of the fields is CDR3 DNA, CDR3 protein, clone size, V gene, J gene, D gene. A D gene is named only where the DNA matches it firmly. Clone sizes are given selectively: once, few, many, or a class where the clone is expanded.

DNA: TGTGCCAGCAGCTTACGGGGCTACACCTTC; CDR3: CASSLRGYTF; size: -; V: TRBV7-9; J: TRBJ1-2; D: -
DNA: TGTGCCTGGAGTACCGGACAGGGGGCGAGAGAGCAGTACTTC; CDR3: CAWSTGQGAREQYF; size: -; V: TRBV30; J: TRBJ2-7; D: TRBD1
DNA: TGTGCCAGCAGAATACAGGGTGAGTCCTACGAGCAGTACTTC; CDR3: CASRIQGESYEQYF; size: -; V: TRBV28; J: TRBJ2-7; D: -
DNA: TGTGCCAGCAGCGTAGATCGGGGTTTTGCGGATCAGCCCCAGCATTTT; CDR3: CASSVDRGFADQPQHF; size: -; V: TRBV9; J: TRBJ1-5; D: -
DNA: TGCGCCAGCAGCACCGACGGGACTAGACAAGAGACCCAGTACTTC; CDR3: CASSTDGTRQETQYF; size: few; V: TRBV5-1; J: TRBJ2-5; D: TRBD2
DNA: TGCGCCAGCAGTGAGTCGAGCAGGGAAGGTGGCTACACCTTC; CDR3: CASSESSREGGYTF; size: -; V: TRBV10-1; J: TRBJ1-2; D: -
DNA: TGTGCCAGCAGCTTAGTGTTCTTCGGGGAGACCCAGTACTTC; CDR3: CASSLVFFGETQYF; size: -; V: TRBV7-2; J: TRBJ2-5; D: -
DNA: TGTGCCTGGAGTGTCAAAACCGGGAAAAGCAATCAGCCCCAGCATTTT; CDR3: CAWSVKTGKSNQPQHF; size: -; V: TRBV30; J: TRBJ1-5; D: -
DNA: TGTGCCAGTAGTATTTCAACGGGATTTGAAAAACTGTTTTTT; CDR3: CASSISTGFEKLFF; size: -; V: TRBV19; J: TRBJ1-4; D: -
DNA: TGCGCCAGCAGCGAAATGGGACAGGTGGAGTCACCCCTCCACTTT; CDR3: CASSEMGQVESPLHF; size: -; V: TRBV5-1; J: TRBJ1-6; D: TRBD1
DNA: TGTGCCAGCAGCCCCGACGGGGCTGGGGCCAACGTCCTGACTTTC; CDR3: CASSPDGAGANVLTF; size: -; V: TRBV7-3; J: TRBJ2-6; D: -
DNA: TGTGCCAGCAGCCCCCAGGGGACAGGTGAAAAACTGTTTTTT; CDR3: CASSPQGTGEKLFF; size: -; V: TRBV7-2; J: TRBJ1-4; D: TRBD1